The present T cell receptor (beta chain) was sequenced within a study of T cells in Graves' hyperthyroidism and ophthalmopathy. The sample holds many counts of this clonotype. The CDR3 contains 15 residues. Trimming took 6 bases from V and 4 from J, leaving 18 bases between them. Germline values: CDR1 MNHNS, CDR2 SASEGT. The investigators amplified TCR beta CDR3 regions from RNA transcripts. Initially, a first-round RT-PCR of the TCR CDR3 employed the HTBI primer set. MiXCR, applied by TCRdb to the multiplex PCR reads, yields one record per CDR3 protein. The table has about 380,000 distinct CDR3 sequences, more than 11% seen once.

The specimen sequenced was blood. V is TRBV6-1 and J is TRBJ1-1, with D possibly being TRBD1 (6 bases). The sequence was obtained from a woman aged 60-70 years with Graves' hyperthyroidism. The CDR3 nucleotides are TGTGCCAGCAGCGATGACAGGAGTGCGGGCACTGAAGCTTTCTTT. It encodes CASSDDRSAGTEAFF.